This T cell receptor (beta chain) is drawn from a study of cytomegalovirus exposure and HLA in healthy donors. Overall study findings and caveats: A later analysis linked around 15,000 TCR beta sequences to HLA alleles at 0.05 false discovery rate.

The CDR3 is 15 residues long. V was shortened by 4 bases and J by 8 bases, with 20 bases between the two germline ends. Germline-derived CDR1 and CDR2 are SEHNR and FQNEAQ (reference sequence). The table lists this clone with a count of one. The antigen is undetermined. In the PCR, 60 Vbeta and 13 Jbeta primers were used. Clones were read by immunoSEQ multiplex PCR, and TCRdb kept only the in-frame ones, dropping some. Here the sample spans some 100,000 clones, 60% to 80% being singletons. The receptor was isolated from a middle-aged man in good health and CMV-seropositive. The rearrangement uses TRBV7-9 and TRBJ1-2; possible D gene TRBD1, 6 bases. Sequenced input: PBMCs. CDR3 protein: CASSSNTYSRGGYTF. The CDR3 coding sequence is TGTGCCAGCAGCTCCAATACCTATTCCAGGGGCGGCTACACCTTC.